What follows describes a single T cell receptor (beta chain). The antigen remains undetermined. The data originate from a study of post-analysis software for immune sequencing data. General study findings and limits: TRBV segments more frequent in patients than in controls numbered roughly 5 and included TRBV5-6, TRBV5-1 and TRBV20-1.

Germline V gene data show CDR1 as ENHRY and CDR2 as SYGVKD. V shed 6 bases and J shed 5 bases, with 13 bases lying between them. The CDR3 contains 13 residues. The TCR beta cDNA libraries contained unique molecular identifiers. MiXCR was run by TCRdb on the PCR reads, yielding one entry per CDR3 protein. This table has 600,000 to 750,000 distinct CDR3 sequences, approximately 59% appearing once. The TCR was taken from a girl aged 2 to 10 with multiple sclerosis. The V gene is TRBV10-3, the J gene TRBJ2-5, with a possible D match to TRBD1 (6 bases). Specimen: blood. CDR3 nucleotide sequence: TGTGCCATCAGCTACGGACAGAGCGAGACCCAGTACTTC. It is translated as CAISYGQSETQYF.